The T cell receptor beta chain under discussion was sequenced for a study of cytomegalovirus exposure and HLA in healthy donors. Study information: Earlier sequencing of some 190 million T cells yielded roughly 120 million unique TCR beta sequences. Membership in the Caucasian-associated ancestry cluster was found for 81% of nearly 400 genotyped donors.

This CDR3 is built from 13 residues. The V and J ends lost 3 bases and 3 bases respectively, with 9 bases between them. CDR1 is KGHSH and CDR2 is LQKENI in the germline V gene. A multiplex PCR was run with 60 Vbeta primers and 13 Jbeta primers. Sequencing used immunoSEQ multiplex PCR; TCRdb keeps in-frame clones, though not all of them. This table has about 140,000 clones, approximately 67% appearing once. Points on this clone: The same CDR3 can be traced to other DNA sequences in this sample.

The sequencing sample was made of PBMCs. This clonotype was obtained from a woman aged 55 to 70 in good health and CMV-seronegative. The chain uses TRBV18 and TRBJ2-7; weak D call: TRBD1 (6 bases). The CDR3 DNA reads TGTGCCAGCTCACCCCCAGGGGACTACGAGCAGTACTTC. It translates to CASSPPGDYEQYF.